This TCR beta chain was sequenced during a study of T cells after yellow fever vaccination. Study in general: Fractions low in cell number were prepared with SMART-Seq v4 Ultra Low Input.

This clonotype was recorded a few times. The V and J ends lost 5 bases and 1 base respectively, with 11 bases between them. CDR1 is MNHEY and CDR2 is SVGAGI in the germline V gene. This CDR3 region has 14 residues. TCRdb redid the calling of the 5' RACE reads with MiXCR, one entry per CDR3 protein. The sample has hundreds of thousands of distinct CDR3 sequences, under 9% seen once. The sample was CD4+ T cells sorted from PBMCs, taken 5 days after the yellow fever booster vaccination. The V and J genes are TRBV6-5 and TRBJ1-1; D is unresolved. The TCR comes from a man aged 18 to 29 who received the YFV17D yellow fever vaccine. The CDR3 nucleotides read TGTGCCAGCAGTAAAAACCATTGGAACACTGAAGCTTTCTTT. Translated, it gives CASSKNHWNTEAFF.